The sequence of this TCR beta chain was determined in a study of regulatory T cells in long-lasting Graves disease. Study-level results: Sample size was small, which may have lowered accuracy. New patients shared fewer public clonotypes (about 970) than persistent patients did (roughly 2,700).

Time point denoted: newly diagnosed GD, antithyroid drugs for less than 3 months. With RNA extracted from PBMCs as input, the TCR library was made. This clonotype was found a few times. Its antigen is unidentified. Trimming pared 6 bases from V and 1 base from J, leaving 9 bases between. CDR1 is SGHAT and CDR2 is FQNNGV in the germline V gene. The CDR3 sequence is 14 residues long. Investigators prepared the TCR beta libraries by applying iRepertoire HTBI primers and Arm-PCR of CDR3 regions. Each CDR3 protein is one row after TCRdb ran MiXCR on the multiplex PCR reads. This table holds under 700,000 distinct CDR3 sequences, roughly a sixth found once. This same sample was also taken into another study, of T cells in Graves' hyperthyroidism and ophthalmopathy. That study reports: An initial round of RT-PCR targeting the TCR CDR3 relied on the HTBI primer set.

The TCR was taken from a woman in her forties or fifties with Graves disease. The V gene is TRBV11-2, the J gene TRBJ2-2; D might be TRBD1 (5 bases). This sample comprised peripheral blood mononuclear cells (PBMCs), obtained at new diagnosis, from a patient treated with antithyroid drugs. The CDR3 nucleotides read TGTGCCAGCAGAGGGGAAAGGAACACCGGGGAGCTGTTTTTT. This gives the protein CASRGERNTGELFF.